These T cell receptor beta chains were read from a single sample in a study of molecular identifiers for immune sequencing clone quantification. TCRdb recomputed calls from the PCR reads with MiXCR, one row per CDR3 protein. The sample has approximately 320,000 distinct CDR3 sequences, 24% seen once. The sequencing input was naive CD8+ T cells from blood, with Jurkat cell RNA spiked in. Every receptor here comes from a human donor in good health. Some libraries in this study had Jurkat cell RNA spiked in. Both conserved end residues are trimmed from each CDR3. The order of the fields is V gene, J gene, CDR3 length, CDR3 protein.

TRBV27	TRBJ2-7	13	ASSLSLYSMNEQY
TRBV7-9	TRBJ2-3	16	ASSPPPGLGKRDDTQY
TRBV4-3	TRBJ1-1	12	ASSQGVSGPEAF
TRBV29-1	TRBJ2-1	10	SVERQGNEQF
TRBV28	TRBJ2-4	15	ASSPLRQGLAKNIQY
TRBV12-3/TRBV12-4	TRBJ2-5	12	ASSPDRGPGTQY
TRBV6-5	TRBJ2-1	13	ASSYSTAGGNEQF
TRBV6-2/TRBV6-3	TRBJ2-5	12	ASSFTSSQETQY
TRBV4-3	TRBJ2-7	15	ASSQGLADGRPYEQY
TRBV20-1	TRBJ2-3	12	SARSAGVADTQY
TRBV7-9	TRBJ1-1	12	ASSPVAGGTEAF
TRBV12-3/TRBV12-4	TRBJ2-7	12	ASRTSGGSYEQY
TRBV12-3/TRBV12-4	TRBJ2-2	10	ASEGLSGELF
TRBV13	TRBJ1-4	12	ASSSTGTGEKLF
TRBV7-2	TRBJ2-3	11	ASSGFLGDTQY
TRBV11-2	TRBJ2-7	12	ASSNMDRGYEQY
TRBV15	TRBJ1-4	14	ATSRGYGATNEKLF
TRBV6-4	TRBJ1-5	12	ASTTRTGSRPQH
TRBV4-2	TRBJ2-7	15	ASSLRTGGLDSYEQY
TRBV7-9	TRBJ2-3	10	ASSLGDSTQY
TRBV5-1	TRBJ2-7	13	ASSLLGAGFYEQY
TRBV7-8	TRBJ2-6	12	ASPTGTGANVLT
TRBV7-9	TRBJ2-7	14	ASSPRGRGAYYEQY
TRBV20-1	TRBJ2-3	13	SASHLKRGGDTQY
TRBV5-3	TRBJ2-3	11	ASSLGIQNTLY
TRBV7-9	TRBJ2-3	14	ASSLAVAGGTDTQY
TRBV7-9	TRBJ2-1	13	ASSLAQGAHNEQF
TRBV30	TRBJ2-1	12	DWSFSGSYNEQF
TRBV6-5	TRBJ1-5	12	ASSQWGNNQPQH
TRBV29-1	TRBJ1-2	13	SVVDGQGAGYGYT
TRBV19	TRBJ2-7	10	ASSRGAGEQY
TRBV3-1	TRBJ2-7	13	ASSQSLFPSYEQY
TRBV4-1	TRBJ1-5	15	ASSGAGTGGVQTAQH
TRBV6-6	TRBJ1-5	15	ASSYGDSSYSNQPQH
TRBV7-2	TRBJ2-7	14	ASSPLLRDRGPEQY
TRBV11-2	TRBJ1-1	13	DSSGPGGTNTEAF
TRBV19	TRBJ2-5	12	ASSTGTAEETQY
TRBV7-9	TRBJ1-1	12	ASSLPMMNTEAF
TRBV6-6	TRBJ2-3	17	ASSYPQLAGVTSTDTQY